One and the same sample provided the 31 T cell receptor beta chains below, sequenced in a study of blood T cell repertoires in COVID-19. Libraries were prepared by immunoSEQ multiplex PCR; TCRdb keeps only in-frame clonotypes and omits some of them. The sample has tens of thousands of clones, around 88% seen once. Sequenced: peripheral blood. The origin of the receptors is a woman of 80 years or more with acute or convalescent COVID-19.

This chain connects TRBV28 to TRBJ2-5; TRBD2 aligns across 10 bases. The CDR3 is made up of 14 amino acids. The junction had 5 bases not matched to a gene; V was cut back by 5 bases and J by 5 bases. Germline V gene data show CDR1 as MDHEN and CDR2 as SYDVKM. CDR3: CASSKREGLETQYF. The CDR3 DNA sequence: TGTGCCAGCAGTAAGCGGGAGGGCCTGGAGACCCAGTACTTC.

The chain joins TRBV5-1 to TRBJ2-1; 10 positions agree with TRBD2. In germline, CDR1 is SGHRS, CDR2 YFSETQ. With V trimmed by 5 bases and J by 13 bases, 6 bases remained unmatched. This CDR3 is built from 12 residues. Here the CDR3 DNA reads TGCGCCAGCAGAACTGAGCGGGGGGGCCAGTTCTTC. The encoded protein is CASRTERGGQFF.

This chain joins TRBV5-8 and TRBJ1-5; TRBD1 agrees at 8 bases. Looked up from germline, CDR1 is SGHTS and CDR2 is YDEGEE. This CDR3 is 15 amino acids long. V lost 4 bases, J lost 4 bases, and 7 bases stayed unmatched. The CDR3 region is CASSGGTGANQPQHF. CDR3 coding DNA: TGTGCCAGCAGCGGAGGGACAGGTGCTAATCAGCCCCAGCATTTT. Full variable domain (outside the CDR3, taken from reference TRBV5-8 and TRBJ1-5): EAGVTQSPTHLIKTRGQQATLRCSPISGHTSVYWYQQALGLGLQFLLWYDEGEERNRGNFPPRFSGRQFPNYSSELNVNALELEDSALYLCASSGGTGANQPQHFGDGTRLSIL.

CDR3 in DNA: TGTGCCTCCGGTGGACTCCCCTCCTACAATGAGCAGTTCTTC. As protein: CASGGLPSYNEQFF. V and J are TRBV28 and TRBJ2-1; the D gene is possibly TRBD2 (5 bases). Germline lookup yields CDR1 MDHEN and CDR2 SYDVKM. V dropped 11 bases and J dropped 0 bases, with 14 bases sitting between them. The CDR3 sequence is 14 residues long.

The DNA of the CDR3 is TGTGCCAGCAGGAGGGACTGGAACACTGAAGCTTTCTTT. The encoded protein is CASRRDWNTEAFF. This chain connects TRBV9 to TRBJ1-1; D possibly corresponds to TRBD1 (5 bases). CDR3 length: 13 amino acids. Trimming took 5 bases from V and 1 from J, leaving 9 bases between them. The V gene's germline CDR1 is SGDLS and CDR2 YYNGEE.

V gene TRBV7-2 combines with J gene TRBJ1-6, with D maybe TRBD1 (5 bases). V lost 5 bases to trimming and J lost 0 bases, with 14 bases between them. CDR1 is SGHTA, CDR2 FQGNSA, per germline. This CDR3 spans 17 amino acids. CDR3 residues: CASSGGLGGSYNSPLHF. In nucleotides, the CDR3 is TGTGCCAGCAGCGGAGGTCTCGGGGGCTCCTATAATTCACCCCTCCACTTT.

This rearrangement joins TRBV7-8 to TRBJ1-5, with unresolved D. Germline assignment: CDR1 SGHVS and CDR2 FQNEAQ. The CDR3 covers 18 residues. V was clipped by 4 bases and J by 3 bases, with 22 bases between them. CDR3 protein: CASSYIPRLGGYNQPQHF. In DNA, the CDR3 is TGTGCCAGCAGCTATATTCCCCGATTGGGAGGCTACAATCAGCCCCAGCATTTT.

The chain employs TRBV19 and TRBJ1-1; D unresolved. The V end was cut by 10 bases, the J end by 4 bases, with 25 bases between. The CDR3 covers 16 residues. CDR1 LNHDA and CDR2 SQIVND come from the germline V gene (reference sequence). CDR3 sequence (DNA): TGTGCCACCTCACTCCAACCCCCAGGTCCGAGCACTGAAGCTTTCTTT. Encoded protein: CATSLQPPGPSTEAFF. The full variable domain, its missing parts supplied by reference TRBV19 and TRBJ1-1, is DGGITQSPKYLFRKEGQNVTLSCEQNLNHDAMYWYRQDPGQGLRLIYYSQIVNDFQKGDIAEGYSVSREKKESFPLTVTSAQKNPTAFYLCATSLQPPGPSTEAFFGQGTRLTVV.

In nucleotides, the CDR3 is TGTGCCAGCAGTGACTTACCGGGACAGGGGGGGGCTGGCTACACCTTC. Translation gives CASSDLPGQGGAGYTF. The chain has TRBV28 and TRBJ1-2; 11 nucleotides align to TRBD1. Trimming cost V 5 bases and J 7 bases; bases outside gene matches: 12. The germline CDR1 and CDR2 sequences are MDHEN and SYDVKM. This CDR3 region has 16 residues.

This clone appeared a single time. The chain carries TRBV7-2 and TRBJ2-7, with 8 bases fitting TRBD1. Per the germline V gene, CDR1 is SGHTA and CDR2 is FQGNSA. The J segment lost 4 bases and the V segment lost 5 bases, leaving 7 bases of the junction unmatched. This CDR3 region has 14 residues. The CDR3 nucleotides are TGTGCCAGCAGCCAAGGACAGGGCCGGTACGAGCAGTACTTC. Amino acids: CASSQGQGRYEQYF.

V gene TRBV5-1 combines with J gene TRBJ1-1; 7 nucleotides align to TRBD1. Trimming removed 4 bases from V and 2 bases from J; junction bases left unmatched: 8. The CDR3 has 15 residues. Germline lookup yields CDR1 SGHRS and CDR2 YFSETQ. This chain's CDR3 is CASSKEGARNTEAFF. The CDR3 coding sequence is TGCGCCAGCAGCAAGGAGGGGGCTAGAAACACTGAAGCTTTCTTT. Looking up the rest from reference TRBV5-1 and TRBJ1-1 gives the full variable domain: KAGVTQTPRYLIKTRGQQVTLSCSPISGHRSVSWYQQTPGQGLQFLFEYFSETQRNKGNFPGRFSGRQFSNSRSEMNVSTLELGDSALYLCASSKEGARNTEAFFGQGTRLTVV.

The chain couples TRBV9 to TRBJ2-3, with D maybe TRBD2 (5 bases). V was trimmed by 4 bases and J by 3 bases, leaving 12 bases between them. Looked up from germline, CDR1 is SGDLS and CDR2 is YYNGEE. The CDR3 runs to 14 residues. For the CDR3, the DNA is TGTGCCAGCAGCTCCACTTGGACTACAGATACGCAGTATTTT. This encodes CASSSTWTTDTQYF.

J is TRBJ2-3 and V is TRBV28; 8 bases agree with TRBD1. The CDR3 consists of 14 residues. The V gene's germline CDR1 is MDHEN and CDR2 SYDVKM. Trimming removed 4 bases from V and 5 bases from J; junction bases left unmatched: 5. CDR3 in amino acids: CASSSGQAGDTQYF. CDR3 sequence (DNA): TGTGCCAGCAGTTCGGGACAGGCGGGAGATACGCAGTATTTT.

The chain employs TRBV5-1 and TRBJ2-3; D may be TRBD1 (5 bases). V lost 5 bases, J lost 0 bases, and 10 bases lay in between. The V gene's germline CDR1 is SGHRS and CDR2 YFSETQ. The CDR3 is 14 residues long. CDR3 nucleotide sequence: TGCGCCAGCAGATGGGGCGATAGCACAGATACGCAGTATTTT. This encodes CASRWGDSTDTQYF.

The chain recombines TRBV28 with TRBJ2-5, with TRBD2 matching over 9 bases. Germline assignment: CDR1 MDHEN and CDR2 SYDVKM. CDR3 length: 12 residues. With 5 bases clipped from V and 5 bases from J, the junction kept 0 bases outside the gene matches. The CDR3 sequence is CASSSGRETQYF. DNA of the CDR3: TGTGCCAGCAGTAGCGGGAGGGAGACCCAGTACTTC.

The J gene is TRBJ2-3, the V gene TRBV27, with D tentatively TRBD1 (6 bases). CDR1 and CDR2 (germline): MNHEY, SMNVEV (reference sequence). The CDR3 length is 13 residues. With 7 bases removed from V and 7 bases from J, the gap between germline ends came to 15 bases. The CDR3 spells CASTEGVRNTQYF. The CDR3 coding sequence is TGTGCCAGCACCGAGGGGGTGAGAAATACGCAGTATTTT.

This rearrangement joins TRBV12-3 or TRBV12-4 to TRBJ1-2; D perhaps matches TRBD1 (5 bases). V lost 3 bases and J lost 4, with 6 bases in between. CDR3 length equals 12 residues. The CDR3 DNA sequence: TGTGCCAGCAGTTTGACAGCCTATGGCTACACCTTC. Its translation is CASSLTAYGYTF.

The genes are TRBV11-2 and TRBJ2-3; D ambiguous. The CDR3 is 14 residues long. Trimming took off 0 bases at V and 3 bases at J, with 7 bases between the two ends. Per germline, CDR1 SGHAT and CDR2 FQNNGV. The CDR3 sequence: CASSLDRATDTQYF. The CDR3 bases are TGTGCCAGCAGCTTAGATCGAGCTACAGATACGCAGTATTTT. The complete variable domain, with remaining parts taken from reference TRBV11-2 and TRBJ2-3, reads EAGVAQSPRYKIIEKRQSVAFWCNPISGHATLYWYQQILGQGPKLLIQFQNNGVVDDSQLPKDRFSAERLKGVDSTLKIQPAKLEDSAVYLCASSLDRATDTQYFGPGTRLTVL.

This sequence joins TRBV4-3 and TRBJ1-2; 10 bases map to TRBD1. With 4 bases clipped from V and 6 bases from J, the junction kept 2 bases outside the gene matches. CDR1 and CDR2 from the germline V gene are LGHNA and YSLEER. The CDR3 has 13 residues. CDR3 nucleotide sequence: TGCGCCAGCAGCCCCGGGACAGGGGATGGCTACACCTTC. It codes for CASSPGTGDGYTF.

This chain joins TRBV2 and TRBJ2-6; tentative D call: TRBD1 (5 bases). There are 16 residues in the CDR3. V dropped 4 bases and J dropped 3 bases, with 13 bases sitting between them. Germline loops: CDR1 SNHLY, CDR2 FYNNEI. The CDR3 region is CASSAQGSRGANVLTF. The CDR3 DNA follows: TGTGCCAGCAGTGCCCAGGGTAGTCGTGGGGCCAACGTCCTGACTTTC.

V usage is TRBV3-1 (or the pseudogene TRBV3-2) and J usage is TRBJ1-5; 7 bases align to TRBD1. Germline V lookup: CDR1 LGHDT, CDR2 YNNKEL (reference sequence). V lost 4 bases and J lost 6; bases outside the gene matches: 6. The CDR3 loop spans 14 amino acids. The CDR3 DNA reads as TGTGCCAGCAGCCCGCGACAGGGCGCTCAGCCCCAGCATTTT. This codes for CASSPRQGAQPQHF.

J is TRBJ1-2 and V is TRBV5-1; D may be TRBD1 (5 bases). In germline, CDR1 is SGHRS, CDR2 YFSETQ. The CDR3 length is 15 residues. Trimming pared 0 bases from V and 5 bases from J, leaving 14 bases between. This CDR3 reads CASSLAIGGRYGYTF. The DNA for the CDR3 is TGCGCCAGCAGCTTGGCCATCGGGGGTAGATATGGCTACACCTTC. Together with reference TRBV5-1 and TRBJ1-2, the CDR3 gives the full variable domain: KAGVTQTPRYLIKTRGQQVTLSCSPISGHRSVSWYQQTPGQGLQFLFEYFSETQRNKGNFPGRFSGRQFSNSRSEMNVSTLELGDSALYLCASSLAIGGRYGYTFGSGTRLTVV.

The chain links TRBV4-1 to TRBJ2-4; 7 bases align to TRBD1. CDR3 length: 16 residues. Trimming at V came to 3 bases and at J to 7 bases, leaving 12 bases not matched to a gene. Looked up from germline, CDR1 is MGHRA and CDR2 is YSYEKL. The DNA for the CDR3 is TGCGCCAGCAGCCAGCTACCGGGACAGCGAGTTAACATTCAGTACTTC. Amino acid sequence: CASSQLPGQRVNIQYF.

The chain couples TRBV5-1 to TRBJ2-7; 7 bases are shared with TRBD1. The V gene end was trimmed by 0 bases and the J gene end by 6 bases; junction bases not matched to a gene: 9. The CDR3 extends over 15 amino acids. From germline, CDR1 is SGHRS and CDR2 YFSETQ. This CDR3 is CASSLARGLFREQYF. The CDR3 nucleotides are TGCGCCAGCAGCTTGGCAAGGGGGCTTTTCCGCGAGCAGTACTTC.

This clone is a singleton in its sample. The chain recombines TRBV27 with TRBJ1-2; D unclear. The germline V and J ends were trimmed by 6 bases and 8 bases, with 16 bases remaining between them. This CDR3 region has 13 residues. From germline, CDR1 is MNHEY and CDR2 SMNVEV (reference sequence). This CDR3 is CASRLGGDLGYTF. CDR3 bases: TGTGCCAGCAGGTTGGGAGGTGATCTCGGCTACACCTTC.

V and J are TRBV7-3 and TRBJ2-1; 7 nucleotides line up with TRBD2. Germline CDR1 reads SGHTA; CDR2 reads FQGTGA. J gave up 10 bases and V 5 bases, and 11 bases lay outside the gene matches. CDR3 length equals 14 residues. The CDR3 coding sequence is TGTGCCAGCAGCCGCGGCGGGGGAGTTATGGAGCAGTTCTTC. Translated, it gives CASSRGGGVMEQFF. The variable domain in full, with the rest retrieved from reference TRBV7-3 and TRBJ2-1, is GAGVSQTPSNKVTEKGKYVELRCDPISGHTALYWYRQSLGQGPEFLIYFQGTGAADDSGLPNDRFFAVRPEGSVSTLKIQRTERGDSAVYLCASSRGGGVMEQFFGPGTRLTVL.

CDR3 bases: TGTGCCAGCAGCCGTGCGGGACGGGGCTACGAGCAGTACTTC. It encodes CASSRAGRGYEQYF. The chain links TRBV7-9 to TRBJ2-7; the D gene is possibly TRBD2 (6 bases). This CDR3 region has 14 residues. V lost 5 bases, J lost 3 bases, and 14 bases lay in between. Germline loops: CDR1 SEHNR, CDR2 FQNEAQ (reference sequence).

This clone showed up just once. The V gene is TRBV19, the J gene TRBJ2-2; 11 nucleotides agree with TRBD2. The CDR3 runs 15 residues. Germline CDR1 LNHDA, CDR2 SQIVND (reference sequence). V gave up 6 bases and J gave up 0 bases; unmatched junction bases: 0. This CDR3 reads CASRTSGTNTGELFF. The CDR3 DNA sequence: TGTGCCAGTAGGACTAGCGGGACGAACACCGGGGAGCTGTTTTTT. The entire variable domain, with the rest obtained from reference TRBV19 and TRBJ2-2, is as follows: DGGITQSPKYLFRKEGQNVTLSCEQNLNHDAMYWYRQDPGQGLRLIYYSQIVNDFQKGDIAEGYSVSREKKESFPLTVTSAQKNPTAFYLCASRTSGTNTGELFFGEGSRLTVL.

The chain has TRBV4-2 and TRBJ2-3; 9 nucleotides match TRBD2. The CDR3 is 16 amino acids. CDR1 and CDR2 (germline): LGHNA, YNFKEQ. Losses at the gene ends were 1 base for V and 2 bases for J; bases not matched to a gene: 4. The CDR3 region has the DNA TGTGCCAGCAGCCAAGTAGGCGGGGGGGTCACAGATACGCAGTATTTT. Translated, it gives CASSQVGGGVTDTQYF.

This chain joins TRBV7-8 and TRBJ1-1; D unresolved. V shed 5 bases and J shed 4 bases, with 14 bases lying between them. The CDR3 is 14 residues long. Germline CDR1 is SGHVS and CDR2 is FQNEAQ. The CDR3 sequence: CASSQKTRITEAFF. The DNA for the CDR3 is TGTGCCAGCAGCCAGAAGACGCGGATCACTGAAGCTTTCTTT.

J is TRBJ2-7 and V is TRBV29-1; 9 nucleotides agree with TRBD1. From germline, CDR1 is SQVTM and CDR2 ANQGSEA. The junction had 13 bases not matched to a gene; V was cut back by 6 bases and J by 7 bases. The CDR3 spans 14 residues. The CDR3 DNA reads TGCAGCGTCGCGGAGGGACAGGGTTCCCGGGAGCAGTACTTC. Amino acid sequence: CSVAEGQGSREQYF.